This passage covers 10 T cell receptor beta chains from one sample sequenced in a study of beta chain features in type 1 diabetes listed by TCRdb under 2018. The library was prepared using the immunoSEQ multiplex PCR assay. The High Capacity cDNA Reverse Transcription Kit was used to reverse transcribe all of the isolated RNA, meaning that expressed TCRB transcripts were what got sequenced. TCRdb retrieved this table from immuneACCESS and kept in-frame rearrangements only. Not all clones are present; in checked studies, unresolved V genes account for under half, and no reason is known for the remainder. This sample gives 400,000 to 550,000 clones in total; about an eighth of them show up just once. The ten largest make up about 0.045% of the sample. The sample consisted of naive CD4+ T cells from blood. The cell subset or site label on this specimen signifies: true naive CD4+ T cells. The receptors shown here come from a woman younger than 35 in good health.

This clone appeared a few times. The chain joins TRBV19 to TRBJ2-3; 8 positions match TRBD1. This CDR3 comprises 13 residues. Germline V CDR1 and CDR2: LNHDA, SQIVND (reference sequence). The ends lost 11 bases at V and 2 bases at J; junction bases unmatched: 6. The CDR3 reads CASGTGYTDTQYF. In DNA, the CDR3 is TGTGCCTCTGGGACAGGATACACAGATACGCAGTATTTT.

The V call is TRBV6-5, the J call TRBJ1-1; D unclear. Trimming shortened V by 6 bases and J by 4 bases, and 12 bases separated the two germline ends. Germline-derived CDR1 and CDR2 are MNHEY and SVGAGI. The CDR3 contains 13 residues. The CDR3 nucleotides read TGTGCCAGCAGCCCTCCTCGATCCACTGAAGCTTTCTTT. Its translation: CASSPPRSTEAFF.

The gene calls are TRBV5-4 and TRBJ2-7; TRBD1 aligns across 7 bases. CDR3 length equals 14 residues. Trimming cost V 6 bases and J 6 bases; bases outside gene matches: 12. CDR1 SGHNT and CDR2 YYREEE come from the germline V gene (reference sequence). The CDR3 here is CASTSTGRVGEQYF. CDR3 nucleotide sequence: TGTGCCAGCACCTCGACAGGGCGGGTGGGCGAGCAGTACTTC.

The chain couples TRBV30 to TRBJ2-3; D is undetermined. The CDR3 is 13 residues long. V shed 0 bases and J shed 1 base, with 5 bases lying between them. Germline lookup yields CDR1 GTSNPN and CDR2 SVGIG (reference sequence). CDR3 residues: CAWSVFGTDTQYF. The CDR3 DNA reads TGTGCCTGGAGTGTTTTCGGCACAGATACGCAGTATTTT.

The V gene is TRBV5-6, the J gene TRBJ2-3, with D possibly matching TRBD1 (6 bases). Trimming took off 4 bases at V and 3 bases at J, with 12 bases between the two ends. Germline V gene data show CDR1 as SGHDT and CDR2 as YYEEEE. This CDR3 has 14 residues. CDR3 DNA: TGTGCCAGCAGCCGCGCGGACAGAACAGATACGCAGTATTTT. Amino acids: CASSRADRTDTQYF.

The chain combines TRBV6-1 with TRBJ1-1; D is uncertain. CDR1 and CDR2 (germline): MNHNS, SASEGT. The CDR3 has 11 amino acids. The V gene lost 4 bases and the J gene lost 2 bases, with 2 bases spanning the gap. The chain's CDR3 is CASSVNTEAFF. CDR3 nucleotide sequence: TGTGCCAGCAGTGTCAACACTGAAGCTTTCTTT.

This clone was counted between two and nine times. The gene calls are TRBV7-2 and TRBJ2-2, with a possible D match to TRBD1 (5 bases). Trimming took 4 bases from V and 7 from J, leaving 16 bases between them. Germline assignment: CDR1 SGHTA and CDR2 FQGNSA. The CDR3 runs 15 residues. CDR3 DNA: TGTGCCAGCAGCTCCTCCAGGGTTTTGAACGGGGAGCTGTTTTTT. Translation gives CASSSSRVLNGELFF.

The genes are TRBV14 and TRBJ2-7, with TRBD1 matching over 8 bases. Trimming removed 1 base from V and 2 bases from J; junction bases left unmatched: 4. From germline, CDR1 is SGHDN and CDR2 FVKESK. CDR3 length: 15 residues. CDR3 region: CASSQVQGVPYEQYF. The CDR3 DNA is TGTGCCAGCAGCCAAGTACAGGGGGTCCCCTACGAGCAGTACTTC.

This clone was recorded a few times. The chain combines TRBV7-2 with TRBJ2-7, with 7 bases identical to TRBD1. The CDR3 is 13 residues long. Germline CDR1 reads SGHTA; CDR2 reads FQGNSA. V lost 6 bases to trimming and J lost 7 bases; unmatched junction nucleotides: 9. The CDR3 nucleotides read TGTGCCAGCAGGGGGGACAGCTCTGATGAGCAGTACGTC. As protein: CASRGDSSDEQYV.

This clone was picked up a small number of times. The chain combines TRBV7-2 with TRBJ2-6; no firm D call. Per the germline V gene, CDR1 is SGHTA and CDR2 is FQGNSA. The V and J ends lost 5 bases and 3 bases respectively, with 11 bases between them. This CDR3 spans 15 amino acids. In nucleotides, the CDR3 is TGTGCCAGCAGCCTCCGACCCGATGGGGCCAACGTCCTGACTTTC. Protein: CASSLRPDGANVLTF.